Below are 25 T cell receptor beta chains sequenced from a single sample in a study of breast tumors, draining lymph nodes, adjacent tissues. Using its own MiXCR run on the multiplex PCR reads, TCRdb lists one record per CDR3 protein. The table lists around 230,000 distinct CDR3 sequences, approximately 30% of them singletons. Axillary draining lymph nodes of breast cancer patients supplied the node samples. The sample was axillary lymph node tissue. The source of these receptors is a female donor with breast cancer. Some clones in this sample may be carry-over from other donors' samples.

This clonotype was counted at least ten times. V gene TRBV12-3 or TRBV12-4 combines with J gene TRBJ2-2; D possibly corresponds to TRBD1 (5 bases). Trimming removed 3 bases from V and 6 bases from J, with 23 bases in between. The CDR3 totals 18 residues. In DNA, the CDR3 is TGTGCCAGCAGTTTTGCCCTCGCTAGGGGCTTGGTTTCCGGGGAGCTGTTTTTT. Its protein product is CASSFALARGLVSGELFF.

This clonotype was detected a few times. Since a much larger clone is just one base distant, this may be a read error. Because the CDR3 is missing its conserved closing phenylalanine or tryptophan, this is likely a read error. J is TRBJ2-1 and V is TRBV7-7; TRBD1 agrees at 9 bases. Germline CDR1 and CDR2: SSHAT and FNYEAQ (reference sequence). The CDR3 consists of 14 residues. The CDR3: CASSRDRVHNEQFL. CDR3 DNA sequence: TGTGCTAGCAGCCGGGACAGGGTCCACAATGAGCAGTTCCTC.

This clonotype came up many times. The rearrangement links TRBV15 to TRBJ1-3, with D perhaps TRBD1 (6 bases). Trimming took 0 bases from V and 4 from J, leaving 10 bases between them. The CDR3 is 15 residues long. The germline V gene encodes CDR1 LNHNV and CDR2 YYDKDF (reference sequence). In nucleotides, the CDR3 is TGTGCCACCAGCAGAGATAGGGGGTTCGGAAACACCATATATTTT. As protein: CATSRDRGFGNTIYF.

This clonotype was picked up many times. This sequence joins TRBV7-9 and TRBJ2-3; a weak D match, TRBD1 (6 bases). The CDR3 has 16 residues. The ends were cut back, 1 base at V and 0 bases at J, with 11 bases in the middle. Germline CDR1 SEHNR, CDR2 FQNEAQ (reference sequence). DNA for the CDR3: TGTGCCAGCAGCTTAGGTGTGGGGGCTAGCACAGATACGCAGTATTTT. Translating it yields CASSLGVGASTDTQYF.

This clonotype occurred many times. CDR3 DNA: TGTGCCAGCAGCCAAGAACCCAGTGACAGGCCCTACGAGCAGTACTTC. Translation: CASSQEPSDRPYEQYF. The genes are TRBV14 and TRBJ2-7, with a possible D match to TRBD1 (6 bases). Trimming left V 0 bases short and J 2 bases short, with 14 bases between. CDR1 is SGHDN and CDR2 is FVKESK in the germline V gene. This CDR3 spans 16 amino acids.

This clonotype was recorded at least ten times. The V gene is TRBV7-2, the J gene TRBJ1-5; 9 nucleotides line up with TRBD1. Germline assignment: CDR1 SGHTA and CDR2 FQGNSA. V lost 4 bases and J lost 0; bases outside the gene matches: 4. The CDR3 contains 16 residues. CDR3 coding DNA: TGTGCCAGCAGCTCAGGGACAGGGAATAGCAATCAGCCCCAGCATTTT. Its protein is CASSSGTGNSNQPQHF.

The chain recombines TRBV11-3 with TRBJ2-3, with D unresolved. Germline CDR1 reads SGHNT; CDR2 reads YENEEA. The germline V and J ends were trimmed by 4 bases and 9 bases, with 14 bases remaining between them. This CDR3 is 13 amino acids long. The CDR3 loop reads CASSSDRQATQYF. CDR3 coding DNA: TGTGCCAGCAGCTCAGATCGTCAAGCCACGCAGTATTTT.

This clonotype has at least ten counts. J is TRBJ2-3 and V is TRBV11-3, with D unclear. The CDR3 totals 14 residues. Between the trimmed V and J ends, which lost 3 bases and 2 bases, there was a span of 9 bases. Germline loops: CDR1 SGHNT, CDR2 YENEEA. CDR3 coding DNA: TGTGCCAGCAGCTTGATTCAAACCACAGATACGCAGTATTTT. As protein: CASSLIQTTDTQYF.

The genes are TRBV5-1 and TRBJ2-6, with D perhaps matching TRBD1 (5 bases). Deletions cut 2 bases from V and 1 base from J, with 22 bases between. In germline, CDR1 is SGHRS, CDR2 YFSETQ. CDR3 size: 20 residues. The CDR3 nucleotides read TGCGCCAGCAGCTTCTGGGGCCAAGAGACAGCTAAGTCTGGGGCCAACGTCCTGACTTTC. Protein: CASSFWGQETAKSGANVLTF.

This clonotype showed up many times. The chain carries TRBV5-1 and TRBJ2-6; a weak D match, TRBD1 (6 bases). V was pared by 4 bases and J by 0 bases, with 8 bases between. This CDR3 region has 15 residues. Germline-derived CDR1 and CDR2 are SGHRS and YFSETQ. The CDR3 DNA is TGCGCCAGCAGCAGGGACAACTCTGGGGCCAACGTCCTGACTTTC. Its protein is CASSRDNSGANVLTF.

The chain employs TRBV7-2 and TRBJ1-4, with 9 bases lining up with TRBD1. The V segment lost 1 base and the J segment 9 bases; nucleotides outside the gene matches: 15. Germline V gene data show CDR1 as SGHTA and CDR2 as FQGNSA. The CDR3 extends over 18 amino acids. This chain's CDR3 is CASSLGPSGTGLEQKLFF. The DNA of the CDR3 is TGTGCCAGCAGCTTAGGTCCTAGCGGGACAGGGTTGGAACAAAAACTGTTTTTT.

The CDR3 sequence: CSYQTDGNTIYF. CDR3 coding DNA: TGCAGCTACCAGACAGATGGAAACACCATATATTTT. V gene TRBV29-1 combines with J gene TRBJ1-3, with a possible D match to TRBD1 (5 bases). V was trimmed by 8 bases and J by 3 bases, leaving 11 bases between them. CDR1 and CDR2 (germline): SQVTM, ANQGSEA. CDR3 size: 12 residues.

This clonotype has ten or more counts. V is TRBV2 and J is TRBJ2-3; TRBD2 matches at 7 bases. The V and J ends lost 4 bases and 4 bases, in that order; junction bases with no gene match: 5. The germline V gene has CDR1 SNHLY and CDR2 FYNNEI. The CDR3 is made up of 14 amino acids. The CDR3 spells CASSAAGVADTQYF. The CDR3, as DNA: TGTGCCAGCAGTGCGGCGGGAGTGGCAGATACGCAGTATTTT.

In this sample, this clonotype turned up many times. The V gene is TRBV9, the J gene TRBJ1-6; D is perhaps TRBD1 (6 bases). Looked up from germline, CDR1 is SGDLS and CDR2 is YYNGEE. V was trimmed by 4 bases and J by 9 bases, leaving 20 bases between them. This CDR3 is 16 amino acids long. CDR3 residues: CASSPHTDRRGSPLHF. The CDR3, as DNA: TGTGCCAGCAGCCCACATACCGACAGGCGGGGTTCACCCCTCCACTTT.

This chain joins TRBV20-1 and TRBJ2-5; 13 nucleotides align to TRBD2. Germline V gene lookup returns CDR1 DFQATT and CDR2 SNEGSKA (reference sequence). The length of the CDR3 is 14 residues. V dropped 6 bases and J dropped 7; count of bases not matched to a gene: 8. The CDR3 DNA is TGCAGTGCGTGGACTAGCGGGAGTGTGGGGACCCAGTACTTC. Protein sequence: CSAWTSGSVGTQYF.

This clonotype was found many times. In nucleotides, the CDR3 is TGTGCCAGCAGCCCGGGCGCCGGGGCTACTTCCTACGAGCAGTACTTC. Protein sequence: CASSPGAGATSYEQYF. This chain uses TRBV7-9 with TRBJ2-7; D is tentatively TRBD1 or TRBD2 (5 bases each). Looked up from germline, CDR1 is SEHNR and CDR2 is FQNEAQ (reference sequence). Trimming took 5 bases from V and 1 from J, leaving 18 bases between them. The CDR3 is made up of 16 amino acids. Variable domain in full (rest from reference TRBV7-9 and TRBJ2-7): DTGVSQNPRHKITKRGQNVTFRCDPISEHNRLYWYRQTLGQGPEFLTYFQNEAQLEKSRLLSDRFSAERPKGSFSTLEIQRTEQGDSAMYLCASSPGAGATSYEQYFGPGTRLTVT.

Remarks on this clonotype: It may be a read error: a sequence one base away is much more abundant. The chain uses TRBV5-1 and TRBJ2-5; no firm D call. This CDR3 has 12 residues. Germline V CDR1 and CDR2: SGHRS, YFSETQ. CDR3 residues: CVSSLETQTQYF. CDR3 nucleotides: TGCGTCAGCAGCTTGGAGACCCAGACCCAGTACTTC.

V is TRBV15 and J is TRBJ2-7; 10 bases are a match to TRBD1. Germline V lookup: CDR1 LNHNV, CDR2 YYDKDF (reference sequence). There are 15 residues in the CDR3. Trimming at V came to 3 bases and at J to 4 bases, leaving 6 bases not matched to a gene. This CDR3 reads CATSSLGTGAYEQYF. The DNA for the CDR3 is TGTGCCACCAGCAGCCTCGGGACAGGGGCTTACGAGCAGTACTTC. Full variable domain (missing parts from reference TRBV15 and TRBJ2-7): DAMVIQNPRYQVTQFGKPVTLSCSQTLNHNVMYWYQQKSSQAPKLLFHYYDKDFNNEADTPDNFQSRRPNTSFCFLDIRSPGLGDTAMYLCATSSLGTGAYEQYFGPGTRLTVT.

The genes are TRBV5-6 and TRBJ2-1; TRBD2 matches 8 bases. CDR3 length: 16 amino acids. In germline, CDR1 is SGHDT, CDR2 YYEEEE. The CDR3 here is CARVGGRPLSYNEQFF. In DNA, the CDR3 is TGTGCTAGAGTCGGCGGGAGGCCCTTGTCCTACAATGAGCAGTTCTTC.

J is TRBJ2-7 and V is TRBV29-1; 7 nucleotides line up with TRBD2. The germline gives CDR1 SQVTM, CDR2 ANQGSEA. The length of the CDR3 is 13 residues. Trimming took 6 bases from V and 7 from J; bases not matched to a gene: 12. In DNA, the CDR3 is TGCAGCGTGGGAGGGCCGAATTCTAGGGAGCAGTACTTC. Its translation: CSVGGPNSREQYF.

This clonotype was recorded at least ten times. This sequence joins TRBV2 and TRBJ2-3; a possible D gene is TRBD1 (5 bases). The germline gives CDR1 SNHLY, CDR2 FYNNEI. V shed 4 bases and J shed 12 bases, with 17 bases lying between them. The CDR3 sequence is 13 residues long. The CDR3 nucleotides are TGTGCCAGCAGTGGGCAGCGTGGGGCTGCACAGTATTTT. Translated, it gives CASSGQRGAAQYF.

This clonotype appeared many times. This sequence joins TRBV4-1 and TRBJ2-7, with TRBD2 matching 8 bases. The length of the CDR3 is 15 residues. CDR1 and CDR2 (germline): MGHRA, YSYEKL. V was pared by 2 bases and J by 2 bases, with 5 bases of the junction left unmatched. CDR3 sequence: CASSQSGRYPYEQYF. For the CDR3, the DNA is TGCGCCAGCAGCCAAAGCGGGAGATACCCCTACGAGCAGTACTTC.

This clonotype has at least ten counts. The rearrangement uses TRBV18 and TRBJ2-1; 9 nucleotides agree with TRBD1. Germline values: CDR1 KGHSH, CDR2 LQKENI. The trim removed 4 bases at V and 6 bases at J, leaving 1 base unmatched. The CDR3 has 13 residues. For the CDR3, the DNA is TGTGCCAGCTCACGGGGACAGGGCAATGAGCAGTTCTTC. Its translation: CASSRGQGNEQFF.

For this clonotype: A read error may explain this, as a much larger clone is one base away. The final CDR3 position lacks the conserved phenylalanine or tryptophan, pointing to a likely read error. This rearrangement joins TRBV7-2 to TRBJ1-2; 7 bases are shared with TRBD1. There are 14 residues in the CDR3. J was trimmed by 5 bases and V by 3 bases; bases with no gene match: 6. Germline V gives CDR1 SGHTA, CDR2 FQGNSA. The CDR3 nucleotides read TGTGCCAGCAGCTTCAACCGGGACAGTTATGGCTACACCCTC. This gives the protein CASSFNRDSYGYTL.

This clonotype was observed a few times. This chain connects TRBV6-5 to TRBJ2-2; maybe TRBD2 (6 bases). Germline values: CDR1 MNHEY, CDR2 SVGAGI. The CDR3 has 15 residues. Trimming removed 4 bases at V and 0 bases at J, with 9 bases between. Here the CDR3 reads CASSSGGTNTGELFF. The CDR3 bases are TGTGCCAGCAGTTCTGGCGGGACGAACACCGGGGAGCTGTTTTTT.